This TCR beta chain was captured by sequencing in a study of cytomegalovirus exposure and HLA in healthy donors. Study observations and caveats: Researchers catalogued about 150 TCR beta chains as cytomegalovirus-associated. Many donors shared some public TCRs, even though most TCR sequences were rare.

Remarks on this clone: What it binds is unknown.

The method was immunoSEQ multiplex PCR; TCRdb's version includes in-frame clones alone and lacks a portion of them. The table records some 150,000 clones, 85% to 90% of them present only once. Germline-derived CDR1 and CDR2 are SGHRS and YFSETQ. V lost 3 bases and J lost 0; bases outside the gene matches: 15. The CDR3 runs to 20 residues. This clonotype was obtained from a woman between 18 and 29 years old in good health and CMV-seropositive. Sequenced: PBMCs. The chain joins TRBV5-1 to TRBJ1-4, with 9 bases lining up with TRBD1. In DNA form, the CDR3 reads TGCGCCAGCAGCTCACCATTTACCGGGACAGGGCTAGCAACTAATGAAAAACTGTTTTTT. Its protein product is CASSSPFTGTGLATNEKLFF.